What follows is one T cell receptor (beta chain) and its context. This entry belongs to a study of cytomegalovirus exposure and HLA in healthy donors. Germline V gene data show CDR1 as SGHRS and CDR2 as YFSETQ. The trim removed 0 bases at V and 0 bases at J, leaving 10 bases unmatched. This CDR3 contains 18 residues. The PCR had 60 Vbeta and 13 Jbeta primers. TCRdb's table, derived via immunoSEQ multiplex PCR, lists solely in-frame clones and lacks some. The sample records more than 85,000 clones, around 86% being singletons. This receptor was identified in a man aged 25-45 years in good health and CMV-seropositive. Sequencing was done on a sample of PBMCs. The chain joins TRBV5-1 to TRBJ1-2; 8 positions agree with TRBD1. The CDR3 DNA is TGCGCCAGCAGCTTGGTGACAGGGGCTCATATGGCTAACTATGGCTACACCTTC. It encodes CASSLVTGAHMANYGYTF.